These 18 T cell receptor beta chains share one sample of origin, sequenced in a study of PD-1 blockade in classical Hodgkin lymphoma. Produced via immunoSEQ multiplex PCR; TCRdb's table is partial and in-frame only. The sample records approximately 15,000 clones, 65% to 85% being singletons. Every one of the patients relapsed after autologous stem cell transplantation (brentuximab vedotin exposure was variable). Material: peripheral blood mononuclear cells (PBMCs), obtained at baseline. The receptors here all came from a human donor with classical Hodgkin lymphoma.

This clone was detected only a few times. The V and J genes are TRBV7-9 and TRBJ2-3; 12 nucleotides line up with TRBD2. With V trimmed by 5 bases and J by 0 bases, 3 bases remained unmatched. The germline gives CDR1 SEHNR, CDR2 FQNEAQ (reference sequence). The CDR3 runs to 16 residues. CDR3 sequence reads: CASSPGTSGSTDTQYF. DNA for the CDR3: TGTGCCAGCAGCCCGGGGACTAGCGGGAGCACAGATACGCAGTATTTT.

V usage is TRBV10-2 and J usage is TRBJ1-6; the D is unclear. The V and J ends lost 7 bases and 3 bases respectively, with 16 bases between them. This CDR3 spans 16 amino acids. CDR1 is WSHSY, CDR2 SAAADI, per germline. The chain's CDR3 is CASKMTAGLYNSPLHF. CDR3 coding DNA: TGCGCCAGCAAAATGACCGCCGGGCTCTATAATTCACCCCTCCACTTT.

The rearrangement links TRBV11-2 to TRBJ2-3; a possible D gene is TRBD1 (6 bases). The CDR3 is 15 residues long. Germline V gene data show CDR1 as SGHAT and CDR2 as FQNNGV. V lost 1 base and J 8 bases, leaving 16 bases between the germline ends. CDR3 in DNA: TGTGCCAGCAGCTTAGTTCAGGGGTTCAGGAGTACGCAGTATTTT. Protein: CASSLVQGFRSTQYF.

V and J are TRBV19 and TRBJ2-5; D is unresolved. The germline CDR1 and CDR2 sequences are LNHDA and SQIVND (reference sequence). This CDR3 contains 13 residues. V dropped 3 bases and J dropped 4 bases, with 9 bases sitting between them. DNA of the CDR3: TGTGCCAGTAGTATGGCAAGGACAGAGACCCAGTACTTC. This gives the protein CASSMARTETQYF.

This clone was counted a few times. This chain joins TRBV15 and TRBJ2-1; D uncertain. Trimming stripped 7 bases from V and 0 bases from J, with 13 bases between. The CDR3 covers 15 residues. Germline V gene data show CDR1 as LNHNV and CDR2 as YYDKDF (reference sequence). Here the CDR3 reads CATTADRGSYNEQFF. In nucleotides, the CDR3 is TGTGCCACCACCGCTGACCGTGGCTCCTACAATGAGCAGTTCTTC.

The chain joins TRBV5-6 to TRBJ2-7; TRBD1 matches at 7 bases. The CDR3 spans 15 residues. Per the germline V gene, CDR1 is SGHDT and CDR2 is YYEEEE. J was trimmed by 3 bases and V by 0 bases; bases with no gene match: 6. The CDR3 DNA sequence: TGTGCCAGCAGCTTGGCGCCGACAGGGTTCTACGAGCAGTACGTC. It encodes CASSLAPTGFYEQYV.

The chain couples TRBV7-9 to TRBJ2-1; 7 bases agree with TRBD2. There are 14 residues in the CDR3. Germline trimming cut 7 bases from V and 8 bases from J; bases unmatched to any gene: 11. Germline CDR1 SEHNR, CDR2 FQNEAQ (reference sequence). CDR3 coding DNA: TGTGCCAGCAAGATTGGGGGGGAGCGGGATGAGCAGTTCTTC. This sequence encodes CASKIGGERDEQFF.

The chain recombines TRBV5-8 with TRBJ1-5, with 10 positions matching TRBD1. J was trimmed by 4 bases and V by 4 bases; bases with no gene match: 5. Germline V gives CDR1 SGHTS, CDR2 YDEGEE. This CDR3 is 15 amino acids long. The CDR3 DNA reads as TGTGCCAGCAGCCAACAGGGACAGGGGAATCAGCCCCAGCATTTT. This codes for CASSQQGQGNQPQHF. The variable domain in full, with the rest retrieved from reference TRBV5-8 and TRBJ1-5, is EAGVTQSPTHLIKTRGQQATLRCSPISGHTSVYWYQQALGLGLQFLLWYDEGEERNRGNFPPRFSGRQFPNYSSELNVNALELEDSALYLCASSQQGQGNQPQHFGDGTRLSIL.

For this clone: A far larger clone is a single base away, which makes a read error likely. The same CDR3 also results from other DNA sequences found in this sample. V is TRBV4-1 and J is TRBJ1-1; TRBD1 matches 8 bases. This CDR3 comprises 14 residues. Germline CDR1 is MGHRA and CDR2 is YSYEKL. V was pared by 1 base and J by 7 bases, with 5 bases of the junction left unmatched. The CDR3 DNA reads as TGCGCCAGCAGCCAAGCAGGGGGCCGTGATGAAGCTTTCTTT. This sequence encodes CASSQAGGRDEAFF.

CDR3 sequence (DNA): TGTGCCAGCAGCTTAGCGTCCACCAACTATGGCTACACCTTC. Protein product: CASSLASTNYGYTF. The chain links TRBV7-9 to TRBJ1-2; D not resolved. Germline CDR1 reads SEHNR; CDR2 reads FQNEAQ (reference sequence). The CDR3 extends over 14 amino acids. Trimming took 0 bases from V and 2 from J, leaving 7 bases between them.

This clone occurred once. The J gene is TRBJ2-7, the V gene TRBV28, with 11 bases matching TRBD2. Germline lookup yields CDR1 MDHEN and CDR2 SYDVKM. Trimming cost V 2 bases and J 5 bases; bases outside gene matches: 5. The CDR3 covers 15 residues. The CDR3 DNA reads as TGTGCCAGCAGTTTAGTACTAGCGGGAGTAGACGAGCAGTACTTC. Its translation: CASSLVLAGVDEQYF.

The chain links TRBV5-8 to TRBJ1-5; maybe TRBD1 (5 bases). Germline V CDR1 and CDR2: SGHTS, YDEGEE. The ends were cut back, 7 bases at V and 3 bases at J, with 23 bases in the middle. The length of the CDR3 is 17 residues. The CDR3 region is CASQPGRSSGDNQPQHF. The DNA for the CDR3 is TGTGCCAGCCAACCGGGACGCTCGTCTGGGGACAATCAGCCCCAGCATTTT.

The J gene is TRBJ2-1, the V gene TRBV18; D is unclear. Germline V gene data show CDR1 as KGHSH and CDR2 as LQKENI. This CDR3 region has 15 residues. The V gene lost 6 bases and the J gene lost 0 bases, with 12 bases spanning the gap. The CDR3 region has the DNA TGTGCCAGCTCCCGAGGACCTAGCTCCTACAATGAGCAGTTCTTC. As protein: CASSRGPSSYNEQFF.

The chain couples TRBV30 to TRBJ1-6, with D perhaps matching TRBD1 (5 bases). The CDR3 totals 14 residues. V dropped 0 bases and J dropped 7 bases, with 10 bases sitting between them. CDR1 is GTSNPN and CDR2 is SVGIG in the germline V gene (reference sequence). As DNA, the CDR3 is TGTGCCTGGAGTGTCGGGGGGGAAAATTCACCCCTCCACTTT. Its translation is CAWSVGGENSPLHF.

This chain's CDR3 is CASSIARDNEQYF. CDR3 DNA sequence: TGTGCCAGTAGTATAGCCAGGGACAACGAGCAGTACTTC. The V and J genes are TRBV19 and TRBJ2-7, with TRBD1 as a possible D gene (6 bases). CDR1 is LNHDA, CDR2 SQIVND, per germline (reference sequence). Trimming cost V 1 base and J 5 bases, with 9 bases left between them. This CDR3 is built from 13 residues. The whole variable domain, remainder taken from reference TRBV19 and TRBJ2-7, is DGGITQSPKYLFRKEGQNVTLSCEQNLNHDAMYWYRQDPGQGLRLIYYSQIVNDFQKGDIAEGYSVSREKKESFPLTVTSAQKNPTAFYLCASSIARDNEQYFGPGTRLTVT.

The chain's CDR3 is CASSLVPPLVDTQYF. DNA of the CDR3: TGTGCCAGCAGCTTAGTCCCCCCTCTGGTGGATACGCAGTATTTT. This rearrangement joins TRBV7-6 to TRBJ2-3, with D uncertain. V lost 1 base, J lost 6 bases, and 14 bases lay in between. CDR1 and CDR2 from the germline V gene are SGHVS and FNYEAQ. This CDR3 is 15 amino acids long.

The V call is TRBV7-2, the J call TRBJ2-7; TRBD1 aligns across 7 bases. Losses at the gene ends were 5 bases for V and 6 bases for J; bases not matched to a gene: 13. The CDR3 runs to 15 residues. Germline V CDR1 and CDR2: SGHTA, FQGNSA. CDR3 residues: CASSPRPGQWSEQYF. CDR3 nucleotides: TGTGCCAGCAGCCCCCGACCGGGACAGTGGAGCGAGCAGTACTTC.

The gene calls are TRBV7-9 and TRBJ2-6, with a tentative D call TRBD1 (6 bases). V lost 2 bases and J lost 3, with 14 bases in between. This CDR3 contains 17 residues. The germline CDR1 and CDR2 sequences are SEHNR and FQNEAQ (reference sequence). The chain's CDR3 is CASSLREQGFGANVLTF. CDR3 DNA: TGTGCCAGCAGCTTAAGGGAACAGGGATTTGGGGCCAACGTCCTGACTTTC.